One and the same sample provided the 23 T cell receptor beta chains below, sequenced in a study of T cells in Graves' hyperthyroidism and ophthalmopathy. TCR beta CDR3 sequences were amplified from RNA transcripts. Initially, a first-round RT-PCR of the TCR CDR3 employed the HTBI primer set. One entry per CDR3 protein, called by TCRdb with MiXCR from the multiplex PCR reads. The sample holds some 490,000 distinct CDR3 sequences; 22% are singletons and the top ten take 45% to 55%. The source material was blood. The origin of the receptors is a woman aged 70 to 79 with Graves' ophthalmopathy.

The rearrangement links TRBV29-1 to TRBJ2-3; D may be TRBD2 (5 bases). With 1 base removed from V and 4 bases from J, the gap between germline ends came to 12 bases. CDR1 is SQVTM and CDR2 is ANQGSEA in the germline V gene. CDR3 length equals 14 residues. Here the CDR3 reads CSVEARARADTQYF. The CDR3 region has the DNA TGCAGCGTTGAAGCGAGGGCGAGAGCAGATACGCAGTATTTT.

This clonotype came up many times. This chain joins TRBV12-3 or TRBV12-4 and TRBJ2-1; D is perhaps TRBD2 (10 bases). The germline V and J ends were trimmed by 5 bases and 0 bases, with 23 bases remaining between them. The CDR3 sequence is 19 residues long. CDR3 protein: CASSGTGKPSGSSYNEQFF. CDR3 nucleotide sequence: TGTGCCAGCAGTGGGACAGGGAAGCCTAGCGGGAGCTCCTACAATGAGCAGTTCTTC.

This clonotype showed up just a few times. The chain has TRBV6-1 and TRBJ1-2; 9 bases are a match to TRBD1. Trimming at V came to 6 bases and at J to 3 bases, leaving 2 bases not matched to a gene. Germline V gives CDR1 MNHNS, CDR2 SASEGT. CDR3 length: 13 amino acids. In nucleotides, the CDR3 is TGTGCCAGCAGACGGACAGGGGACTATGGCTACACCTTC. Protein: CASRRTGDYGYTF.

J is TRBJ1-2 and V is TRBV7-2, with D hard to call. In germline, CDR1 is SGHTA, CDR2 FQGNSA. CDR3 length: 15 amino acids. Trimming cost V 1 base and J 4 bases, with 13 bases left between them. For the CDR3, the DNA is TGTGCCAGCAGCTTAGGGCAGATACAGTTCTATGGCTACACCTTC. Encoded protein: CASSLGQIQFYGYTF.

The chain recombines TRBV28 with TRBJ2-7, with 13 bases lining up with TRBD2. CDR3 length: 16 residues. With 1 base clipped from V and 2 bases from J, the junction kept 2 bases outside the gene matches. CDR1 is MDHEN, CDR2 SYDVKM, per germline. DNA of the CDR3: TGTGCCAGCAGTTTATCCGGGACTAGCGGGACCTACGAGCAGTACTTC. Its protein product is CASSLSGTSGTYEQYF. The whole variable domain, filled in from reference TRBV28 and TRBJ2-7, reads DVKVTQSSRYLVKRTGEKVFLECVQDMDHENMFWYRQDPGLGLRLIYFSYDVKMKEKGDIPEGYSVSREKKERFSLILESASTNQTSMYLCASSLSGTSGTYEQYFGPGTRLTVT.

The CDR3 DNA reads TGTGCCAGCAGCGAGGGGACAGGGAGACTCGGCACTGAAGCTTTCTTT. Amino acids: CASSEGTGRLGTEAFF. The V and J genes are TRBV7-6 and TRBJ1-1; TRBD1 agrees at 9 bases. The CDR3 sequence is 16 residues long. The germline gives CDR1 SGHVS, CDR2 FNYEAQ. The ends lost 5 bases at V and 4 bases at J; junction bases unmatched: 11.

Worth noting for this clonotype: A much larger clone differs from this one at a single base, so this may be a read error. The rearrangement uses TRBV2 and TRBJ2-5, with D tentatively TRBD2 (7 bases). Germline CDR1 is SNHLY and CDR2 is FYNNEI. CDR3 length equals 17 residues. The V end was cut by 5 bases, the J end by 1 base, with 20 bases between. The CDR3 bases are TGTGCCAGCAGTAAGGAGGGGGGCGGGGGCGTCCAAGAGACCCAGTACTTC. Protein product: CASSKEGGGGVQETQYF.

This clonotype has more than one count but fewer than ten. The chain joins TRBV7-3 to TRBJ2-1; 12 nucleotides agree with TRBD2. Trimming at V came to 5 bases and at J to 6 bases, leaving 2 bases not matched to a gene. Germline V gives CDR1 SGHTA, CDR2 FQGTGA. This CDR3 has 14 residues. CDR3 sequence (DNA): TGTGCCAGCAGCCCTAGCGGGAGGGCCAATGAGCAGTTCTTC. Encoded protein: CASSPSGRANEQFF.

This clonotype was counted only a few times. This chain connects TRBV24-1 to TRBJ2-1; perhaps D is TRBD1 or TRBD2 (6 bases each). From germline, CDR1 is KGHDR and CDR2 SFDVKD. Trimming took off 5 bases at V and 0 bases at J, with 16 bases between the two ends. CDR3 length equals 17 residues. The CDR3 DNA reads TGTGCCACCAGTGGAAGGGCGAGGGGGGCCTCCTACAATGAGCAGTTCTTC. Translated: CATSGRARGASYNEQFF.

This clonotype came up many times. CDR3 loop: CASSFRQGVGSPLHF. For the CDR3, the DNA is TGTGCCAGCAGTTTCCGACAGGGGGTAGGTTCACCCCTCCACTTT. V is TRBV28 and J is TRBJ1-6, with TRBD1 identical over 9 bases. Trimming at V came to 3 bases and at J to 9 bases, leaving 6 bases not matched to a gene. Germline CDR1 MDHEN, CDR2 SYDVKM. The CDR3 has 15 residues.

V is TRBV5-1 and J is TRBJ1-1; TRBD1 matches at 12 bases. Trimming took 5 bases from V and 5 from J; bases not matched to a gene: 7. The CDR3 is made up of 15 amino acids. CDR1 and CDR2 from the germline V gene are SGHRS and YFSETQ. CDR3 DNA: TGCGCCAGCAGTACCGGGACAGGGGGCTGGACTGAAGCTTTCTTT. Its translation: CASSTGTGGWTEAFF.

This clonotype came up a few times. This chain's CDR3 is CSATGTSYEQYF. DNA for the CDR3: TGCAGTGCAACAGGGACTAGCTACGAGCAGTACTTC. J is TRBJ2-7 and V is TRBV20-1; 8 nucleotides agree with TRBD2. CDR3 size: 12 residues. V dropped 6 bases and J dropped 3; count of bases not matched to a gene: 4. Germline V gene data show CDR1 as DFQATT and CDR2 as SNEGSKA (reference sequence).

This clonotype was picked up a small number of times. The V call is TRBV19, the J call TRBJ1-5, with TRBD1 identical over 9 bases. V gave up 5 bases and J gave up 2 bases; unmatched junction bases: 7. The CDR3 has 16 residues. Germline V lookup: CDR1 LNHDA, CDR2 SQIVND (reference sequence). CDR3 sequence: CASSRQQGARNQPQHF. The CDR3 coding sequence is TGTGCCAGTAGTCGACAACAGGGGGCTCGCAATCAGCCCCAGCATTTT.

The CDR3 reads CAWSVQQGLGYTF. CDR3 nucleotides: TGTGCCTGGAGTGTACAACAGGGCCTTGGCTACACCTTC. This rearrangement joins TRBV30 to TRBJ1-2, with a weak D call TRBD1 (6 bases). V lost 0 bases and J lost 7, with 12 bases in between. In germline, CDR1 is GTSNPN, CDR2 SVGIG (reference sequence). The CDR3 extends over 13 amino acids.

This clonotype has just one count. The V call is TRBV5-4, the J call TRBJ2-1; D may be TRBD2 (5 bases). Per the germline V gene, CDR1 is SGHNT and CDR2 is YYREEE (reference sequence). V lost 2 bases and J lost 9, with 15 bases in between. The CDR3 sequence is 14 residues long. CDR3 amino acids: CASSFGGPSSEQFF. CDR3 nucleotide sequence: TGTGCCAGCAGCTTCGGCGGGCCAAGCAGTGAGCAGTTCTTC.

This clonotype was counted between two and nine times. This chain links TRBV2 with TRBJ1-2; D unresolved. The germline V gene encodes CDR1 SNHLY and CDR2 FYNNEI. This CDR3 has 14 amino acids. V was pared by 4 bases and J by 8 bases, with 17 bases between. The CDR3 DNA sequence: TGTGCCAGCAGTGTGGACGGACTTCTGGGGGGCTACACCTTC. Translating gives CASSVDGLLGGYTF.

The chain has TRBV4-1 and TRBJ2-1, with TRBD2 identical over 10 bases. This CDR3 is built from 15 residues. Trimming removed 3 bases from V and 5 bases from J; junction bases left unmatched: 4. Germline CDR1 and CDR2: MGHRA and YSYEKL. The CDR3 loop is CASSQYSGRHNEQFF. The DNA of the CDR3 is TGCGCCAGCAGCCAGTATAGCGGGAGGCACAATGAGCAGTTCTTC.

V is TRBV27 and J is TRBJ2-7; 8 bases match TRBD2. CDR1 MNHEY and CDR2 SMNVEV come from the germline V gene (reference sequence). J was trimmed by 2 bases and V by 2 bases; bases with no gene match: 5. This CDR3 region has 15 residues. CDR3 sequence: CASSLGAGVPYEQYF. The CDR3 DNA is TGTGCCAGCAGTTTAGGAGCGGGGGTGCCCTACGAGCAGTACTTC.

This clonotype was seen ten or more times. The V call is TRBV2, the J call TRBJ1-4; 8 nucleotides match TRBD1. The CDR3 totals 14 residues. V was clipped by 6 bases and J by 7 bases; unmatched bases: 7. CDR1 SNHLY and CDR2 FYNNEI come from the germline V gene. DNA for the CDR3: TGTGCCAGCAGGGTGGACAGGGCCGGTGAAAAACTGTTTTTT. Translation: CASRVDRAGEKLFF.

V and J are TRBV24-1 and TRBJ1-2, with a possible D match to TRBD1 (5 bases). This CDR3 contains 13 residues. The germline V gene encodes CDR1 KGHDR and CDR2 SFDVKD. The ends were cut back, 3 bases at V and 4 bases at J, with 8 bases in the middle. DNA for the CDR3: TGTGCCACCAGTGATCTCGGGGCCTATGGCTACACCTTC. Residues: CATSDLGAYGYTF.

The gene calls are TRBV3-1 and TRBJ1-5; TRBD1 agrees at 8 bases. Trimming removed 1 base from V and 3 bases from J; junction bases left unmatched: 2. Germline CDR1 reads LGHDT; CDR2 reads YNNKEL (reference sequence). The CDR3 runs to 15 residues. The CDR3 loop reads CASSQGQGPNQPQHF. The CDR3 DNA follows: TGTGCCAGCAGCCAAGGACAGGGGCCCAATCAGCCCCAGCATTTT. The full variable domain, rest sourced from reference TRBV3-1 and TRBJ1-5, is DTAVSQTPKYLVTQMGNDKSIKCEQNLGHDTMYWYKQDSKKFLKIMFSYNNKELIINETVPNRFSPKSPDKAHLNLHINSLELGDSAVYFCASSQGQGPNQPQHFGDGTRLSIL.

On this clonotype: A much larger clone lies one base from this, so it may be a read error. The chain couples TRBV18 to TRBJ2-1; 8 nucleotides line up with TRBD1. This CDR3 is 16 amino acids long. J lost 8 bases, V lost 5 bases, and 14 bases had no gene match. Germline CDR1 and CDR2: KGHSH and LQKENI. CDR3 nucleotide sequence: TGTGCCAGCTCAACACAACGCGGGACAGGCGGCTATGAGCAGTTCTTC. Protein: CASSTQRGTGGYEQFF.

The chain is built from TRBV6-1 and TRBJ2-1; D is uncertain. The V gene's germline CDR1 is MNHNS and CDR2 SASEGT. V shed 6 bases and J shed 9 bases, with 12 bases lying between them. CDR3 size: 12 residues. CDR3 amino acids: CASSTYTGEQFF. The CDR3 nucleotides read TGTGCCAGCAGCACCTACACGGGTGAGCAGTTCTTC.